Listed below are T cell receptor beta chains from one sample, sequenced in a study of glioma-infiltrating T cells. TCRdb recomputed calls from the multiplex PCR reads with MiXCR, one row per CDR3 protein. The sample includes about 210,000 distinct CDR3 sequences, 32% of them seen just once. Sample: glioma tissue, nonneoplastic brain tissue, or PBMCs (not recorded which). The receptors derive from a human donor with low-grade glioma or glioblastoma, undergoing nonglioma brain surgery, or in good health (not recorded which). CDR3s include the opening cysteine and the closing phenylalanine or tryptophan. The order of the fields is V gene, CDR3 protein.

V gene: TRBV20-1
CDR3 protein: CSASIQGGDGVQYF

V gene: TRBV7-2
CDR3 protein: CASSPSRDTYMNTEALF

V gene: TRBV6-1
CDR3 protein: CASSEAADTGVETKDF

V gene: TRBV7-2
CDR3 protein: CASSAYSYNEQFF

V gene: TRBV2
CDR3 protein: CASRGGISSGANVLTF

V gene: TRBV18
CDR3 protein: CASSLANNEQYF

V gene: TRBV18
CDR3 protein: CASSPLGTKTEAFF

V gene: TRBV6-1
CDR3 protein: CASSFKSSGDNQPQHF

V gene: TRBV4-1
CDR3 protein: CASRQEGDRDRYITRYGYTF

V gene: TRBV7-9
CDR3 protein: CASSPPRSNEQFF

V gene: TRBV2
CDR3 protein: CASRWRTEAFF

V gene: TRBV19
CDR3 protein: CASSIARERRLNTEAFF

V gene: TRBV4-1
CDR3 protein: CASSPILGQGGVKDEQFF

V gene: TRBV28
CDR3 protein: CASSRTFEAGRGIYEQYF

V gene: TRBV20-1
CDR3 protein: CSASDYPISYEQYF

V gene: TRBV29-1
CDR3 protein: CSLWTGGETQYF

V gene: TRBV11-2
CDR3 protein: CASSLGGSGSGETQYF

V gene: TRBV19
CDR3 protein: CASRRQGSIGTETQYF

V gene: TRBV6-1
CDR3 protein: CASRGRGPKETGDNTGELFF

V gene: TRBV20-1
CDR3 protein: CSASRDSQGTQYF

V gene: TRBV25-1
CDR3 protein: CASSVGTGYEQYF

V gene: TRBV4-1
CDR3 protein: CASSAQSLGATYEQYF

V gene: TRBV5-5
CDR3 protein: CASSFGGPSYEQYF

V gene: TRBV5-1
CDR3 protein: CASSGTGDGYTF

V gene: TRBV18
CDR3 protein: CASSPRLGLLAGDPYNEQFF

V gene: TRBV4-2
CDR3 protein: CASSQAQPEVYEQYF

V gene: TRBV19
CDR3 protein: CASSMGGTSGNYKQYF

V gene: TRBV3-1
CDR3 protein: CASSQATGPVLYGYTF

V gene: TRBV4-1
CDR3 protein: CASSHDYPSEQFF

V gene: TRBV12-3/TRBV12-4
CDR3 protein: CASKGTGDGVYEQYF

V gene: TRBV29-1
CDR3 protein: CSVRLAVGETQYF

V gene: TRBV4-1
CDR3 protein: CASSQGQGAPEAFF

V gene: TRBV25-1
CDR3 protein: CATSDVNTEAFF

V gene: TRBV20-1
CDR3 protein: CSAIEGWGDEQFF

V gene: TRBV7-2
CDR3 protein: CASSLSGRSTDTQYF

V gene: TRBV6-1
CDR3 protein: CASSTDTGELFF

V gene: TRBV12-3/TRBV12-4
CDR3 protein: CASSPASGSYEQYF

V gene: TRBV6-2/TRBV6-3
CDR3 protein: CASSPNSVLDEQYF

V gene: TRBV5-1
CDR3 protein: CASSPDSGGNNEQFF

V gene: TRBV29-1
CDR3 protein: CSVEDWSQLAGEGNEQFF

V gene: TRBV10-3
CDR3 protein: CAISEETGVDTQYF

V gene: TRBV2
CDR3 protein: CASRPSSGANVLTF

V gene: TRBV27
CDR3 protein: CASSFAGELFF

V gene: TRBV27
CDR3 protein: CARSLPPGGAGIVADAFF

V gene: TRBV29-1
CDR3 protein: CSVATSPGAKNIQYF

V gene: TRBV4-1
CDR3 protein: CASSLIVADGELFF

V gene: TRBV28
CDR3 protein: CASRQTGRTTQETQYF